This TCR beta chain was identified during a study of T cell responses to AZD1222 COVID-19 vaccine. CDR1 SGHAT and CDR2 FQDESV come from the germline V gene (reference sequence). V gave up 0 bases and J gave up 4 bases, with 12 bases separating them. This CDR3 is built from 15 residues. Repertoires were generated with immunoSEQ multiplex PCR, while TCRdb's copy carries only in-frame clones and drops some. The data hold under 130,000 clones, with about 91% observed a single time. Whole-study findings and limits: Receipt of two AZD1222 doses was followed by a rise in Spike-specific TCR breadth and depth. No day 14 peak samples; only post-peak repertoires were characterized.

This clone occurred a few times. Its antigen is not identified. The chain combines TRBV11-1 with TRBJ1-2, with D possibly being TRBD1 (6 bases). The sample here was peripheral blood, taken 28 days after the second AZD1222 dose. The clonotype comes from an adult who received the AZD1222 COVID-19 vaccine. For the CDR3, the DNA is TGTGCCAGCAGCTTAGCCGCGACAGGCATCTATGGCTACACCTTC. It translates to CASSLAATGIYGYTF.